This TCR beta chain was found in a study of cytomegalovirus exposure and HLA in healthy donors. General study findings and limits: The authors later linked a missense DCLRE1C variant to TCR beta V- and J-gene trimming. Judged likely to be a sequencing artifact was a cluster of highly shared sequence variants. The HLA-A and HLA-B alleles of most subjects were reportedly predicted accurately from TCR beta sequences. The authors later found TCR association rates varying by HLA locus, with DRB1 most and HLA-C fewest.

Note on this clone: What it binds is not known.

PCR was performed using 60 Vbeta and 13 Jbeta primers. Using immunoSEQ multiplex PCR, the repertoire was profiled, and TCRdb retains in-frame clones only, with some absent. The sample includes around 200,000 clones, more than 65% of them seen just once. Looked up from germline, CDR1 is MGHDK and CDR2 is SYGVNS. V was shortened by 4 bases and J by 9 bases, with 13 bases between the two germline ends. This CDR3 comprises 13 residues. The origin of this receptor is a girl aged 2 to 9 in good health and CMV-seropositive. The chain links TRBV25-1 to TRBJ2-1; tentative D call: TRBD2 (6 bases). The sequenced material came from PBMCs. The CDR3 DNA reads as TGTGCCAGCAGTGTCTCGGGACTGGGTGAGCAGTTCTTC. Translating gives CASSVSGLGEQFF. Full variable domain (remainder filled in from reference TRBV25-1 and TRBJ2-1): EADIYQTPRYLVIGTGKKITLECSQTMGHDKMYWYQQDPGMELHLIHYSYGVNSTEKGDLSSESTVSRIRTEHFPLTLESARPSHTSQYLCASSVSGLGEQFFGPGTRLTVL.